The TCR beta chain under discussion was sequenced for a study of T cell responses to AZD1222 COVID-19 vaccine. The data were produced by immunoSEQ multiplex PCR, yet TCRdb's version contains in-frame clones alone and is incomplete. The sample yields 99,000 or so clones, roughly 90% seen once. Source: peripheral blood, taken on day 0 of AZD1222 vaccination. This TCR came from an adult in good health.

The CDR3 protein is CSASQETQYF. Written as DNA, the CDR3 is TGCAGTGCTAGTCAGGAGACCCAGTACTTC. This sequence joins TRBV20-1 and TRBJ2-5; no definite D call. The CDR3 covers 10 residues. Trimming took 3 bases from V and 5 from J, leaving 4 bases between them. CDR1 and CDR2 (germline): DFQATT, SNEGSKA (reference sequence).